What follows is one T cell receptor (beta chain) and its context. Trimming at V came to 6 bases and at J to 15 bases, leaving 11 bases not matched to a gene. The CDR3 is 12 amino acids. CDR1 is SNHLY and CDR2 is FYNNEI in the germline V gene. This record belongs to a study of blood T cell repertoires in COVID-19. Study-level information: COVID-19 samples, acute and convalescent, were from the United States, Italy and Spain. The cDNA or gDNA used as material had been derived from T cells, B-cell-depleted T cells, or PBMCs.

Study processing details: Counts of nucleated cells, estimated from reference gene primer amplification, were obtained. This table comes from immunoSEQ multiplex PCR, and its TCRdb copy is limited to in-frame clones, with some not included. That table supplies the V and J calls and clone size; D and trimming were determined from the DNA. The top ten hold roughly 30% of the sample, which has roughly 92,000 clones, 75% to 90% seen once. The rearrangement uses TRBV2 and TRBJ1-5, with 7 bases that match TRBD1. The material sequenced was peripheral blood. The source is a woman of 80 years or more with active or convalescent COVID-19. CDR3 DNA sequence: TGTGCCAGCAGCCGCATTGCAGGGGGGAGGCATTTT. Protein product: CASSRIAGGRHF.